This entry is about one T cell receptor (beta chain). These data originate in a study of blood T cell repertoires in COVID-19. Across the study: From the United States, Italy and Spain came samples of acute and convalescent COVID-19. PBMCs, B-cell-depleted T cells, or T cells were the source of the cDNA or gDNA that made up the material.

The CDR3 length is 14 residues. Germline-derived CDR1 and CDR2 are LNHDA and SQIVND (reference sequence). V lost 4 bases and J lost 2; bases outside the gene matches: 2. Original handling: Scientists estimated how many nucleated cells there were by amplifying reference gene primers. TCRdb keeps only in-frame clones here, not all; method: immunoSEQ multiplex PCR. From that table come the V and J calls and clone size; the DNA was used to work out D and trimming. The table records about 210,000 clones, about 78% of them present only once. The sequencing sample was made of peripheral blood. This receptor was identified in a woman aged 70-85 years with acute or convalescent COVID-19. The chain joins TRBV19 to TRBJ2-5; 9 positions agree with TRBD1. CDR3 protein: CASSTGTGQETQYF. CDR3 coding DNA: TGTGCCAGTAGTACCGGGACAGGGCAAGAGACCCAGTACTTC.